Sequencing of this T cell receptor (beta chain) was carried out in a study of regulatory T cells in long-lasting Graves disease. Germline V gene data show CDR1 as SGHDN and CDR2 as FVKESK. V shed 1 base and J 5 bases; nucleotides not matched to a gene: 8. This CDR3 is 17 amino acids long. For TCR beta, libraries came from iRepertoire HTBI primers and Arm-PCR of CDR3 regions. TCRdb re-called the multiplex PCR reads with MiXCR, one entry per CDR3 protein. Altogether under 800,000 distinct CDR3 sequences are present, approximately 15% being singletons, with the ten largest covering 15% to 20%. Time point indicated: newly diagnosed GD, antithyroid drugs for less than 3 months. From RNA extracted from PBMCs, the TCR library was made. This sample was also put to use in a study of T cells in Graves' hyperthyroidism and ophthalmopathy.

The source was peripheral blood mononuclear cells (PBMCs), collected at new diagnosis, from a patient treated with antithyroid drugs. The chain has TRBV14 and TRBJ2-3; 11 bases match TRBD2. This sequence originates from a woman in her 30s with Graves disease. The CDR3 is CASSQGRSGRAGDTQYF. CDR3 nucleotide sequence: TGTGCCAGCAGCCAAGGTCGTAGCGGGAGGGCAGGAGATACGCAGTATTTT. Looking up the rest from reference TRBV14 and TRBJ2-3 gives the full variable domain: EAGVTQFPSHSVIEKGQTVTLRCDPISGHDNLYWYRRVMGKEIKFLLHFVKESKQDESGMPNNRFLAERTGGTYSTLKVQPAELEDSGVYFCASSQGRSGRAGDTQYFGPGTRLTVL.